This TCR beta chain was profiled in a study of post-analysis software for immune sequencing data. Study information: Some patients lacked subtype; others had relapsing-remitting, secondary progressive or progressive-relapsing disease. General study findings and limits: A few TRBV segments were significantly more frequent in patients than in controls. TRBV5-6, TRBV5-1 and TRBV20-1 were among these segments. Normalized Chao1 diversity was significantly reduced in patients versus controls.

Germline loops: CDR1 SGHVS, CDR2 FNYEAQ. This CDR3 comprises 12 residues. Deletions cut 4 bases from V and 1 base from J, with 4 bases between. This clonotype was counted a few times. What it binds is unknown. Prepared libraries of TCR beta cDNA carried unique molecular identifiers. Once roughly 1 to 10 million T cells were used, roughly 0.5 million cDNA molecules resulted. TCRdb reanalysed the PCR reads using MiXCR and keeps one entry per CDR3 protein. The profile shows roughly 570,000 distinct CDR3 sequences, approximately 34% of them singletons. The sequenced material came from blood. The clonotype originates from a girl under 18 with multiple sclerosis. J is TRBJ1-1 and V is TRBV7-6, with D unresolved. The CDR3 DNA is TGTGCCAGCAGCTCCCAGAACACTGAAGCTTTCTTT. It yields the protein CASSSQNTEAFF.